This note documents a single TCR beta chain sequence. The antigen is undetermined. This record comes from a study of OX40 agonist ivuxolimab in advanced cancers. Study details: The study gave patients intravenous ivuxolimab at 0.01 to 10 mg/kg every 2 weeks.

Study-level results: CD8+ T cells (on average) carried more expanded clones than CD4+ T cells. Clonal expansion from baseline to week 6 occurred in both CD4+ and CD8+ T cells.

V trimming: 5 bases; J trimming: 6 bases; junction bases outside the gene matches: 6. This CDR3 is built from 12 residues. CDR1 and CDR2 from the germline V gene are SQVTM and ANQGSEA. Produced via immunoSEQ multiplex PCR; TCRdb's table is partial and in-frame only. The table shows over 70,000 clones, with 85% to 90% occurring only once. The receptor was derived from an adult with an advanced solid tumor such as melanoma, head and neck, liver or kidney cancer. The chain combines TRBV29-1 with TRBJ2-7, with 8 bases identical to TRBD1. The sample was CD4+ or CD8+ T cells sorted from blood, taken in a trial of the OX40 agonist ivuxolimab. The CDR3 reads CSVFPGGSEQYF. CDR3 coding DNA: TGCAGCGTTTTTCCAGGGGGCTCCGAGCAGTACTTC.